Each of the 7 T cell receptor beta chains below was sequenced from the same sample in a study of blood T cell repertoires in COVID-19. Libraries were prepared by immunoSEQ multiplex PCR; TCRdb keeps only in-frame clonotypes and omits some of them. This sample has 110,000 to 150,000 clones, with about 76% found just once. The source material was peripheral blood. The receptors stem from a man older than 75 with acute or convalescent COVID-19.

The chain employs TRBV4-1 and TRBJ2-1, with TRBD2 matching 7 bases. This CDR3 spans 15 amino acids. Trimming at V came to 4 bases and at J to 1 base, leaving 4 bases not matched to a gene. From germline, CDR1 is MGHRA and CDR2 YSYEKL. The CDR3 DNA reads as TGCGCCAGCAGCCCCGGGACTACTTCCTACAATGAGCAGTTCTTC. Protein product: CASSPGTTSYNEQFF.

V usage is TRBV7-9 and J usage is TRBJ2-7; 8 bases are shared with TRBD2. With V trimmed by 6 bases and J by 5 bases, 6 bases remained unmatched. The CDR3 spans 13 residues. The germline V gene encodes CDR1 SEHNR and CDR2 FQNEAQ (reference sequence). The CDR3 here is CASSRGGSHEQYF. The CDR3 bases are TGTGCCAGCAGTCGGGGGGGTAGCCACGAGCAGTACTTC.

The chain joins TRBV9 to TRBJ2-5, with 7 nucleotides matching TRBD2. CDR1 and CDR2 from the germline V gene are SGDLS and YYNGEE. This CDR3 is 14 amino acids long. With V trimmed by 0 bases and J by 3 bases, 2 bases remained unmatched. CDR3 DNA sequence: TGTGCCAGCAGCGTAGGTCTAGCGGAAGAGACCCAGTACTTC. Translating gives CASSVGLAEETQYF. The full variable domain, its missing parts supplied by reference TRBV9 and TRBJ2-5, is DSGVTQTPKHLITATGQRVTLRCSPRSGDLSVYWYQQSLDQGLQFLIQYYNGEERAKGNILERFSAQQFPDLHSELNLSSLELGDSALYFCASSVGLAEETQYFGPGTRLLVL.

This clone was recorded once. The rearrangement links TRBV5-1 to TRBJ2-7, with 7 bases fitting TRBD1. The CDR3 is 15 residues long. With V trimmed by 4 bases and J by 0 bases, 7 bases remained unmatched. Per germline, CDR1 SGHRS and CDR2 YFSETQ. CDR3 in amino acids: CASSDRDSISYEQYF. Written as DNA, the CDR3 is TGCGCCAGCAGCGATAGGGACAGTATCTCCTACGAGCAGTACTTC.

The V call is TRBV28, the J call TRBJ2-5; 13 bases fit TRBD2. V lost 7 bases and J lost 3; bases outside the gene matches: 8. CDR1 and CDR2 from the germline V gene are MDHEN and SYDVKM. The CDR3 is 16 amino acids. The CDR3 coding sequence is TGTGCCAGCACCGCGGGACTAGCGGGGAGAAAAGAGACCCAGTACTTC. Residues: CASTAGLAGRKETQYF.

V and J are TRBV5-6 and TRBJ2-5, with 8 bases identical to TRBD1. J gave up 4 bases and V 2 bases, and 1 base lay outside the gene matches. The CDR3 length is 13 residues. The germline CDR1 and CDR2 sequences are SGHDT and YYEEEE. CDR3 loop: CASSFTGGETQYF. CDR3 sequence (DNA): TGTGCCAGCAGCTTTACAGGGGGAGAGACCCAGTACTTC. Full variable domain (missing parts from reference TRBV5-6 and TRBJ2-5): DAGVTQSPTHLIKTRGQQVTLRCSPKSGHDTVSWYQQALGQGPQFIFQYYEEEERQRGNFPDRFSGHQFPNYSSELNVNALLLGDSALYLCASSFTGGETQYFGPGTRLLVL.

The chain employs TRBV27 and TRBJ1-4; the D gene is possibly TRBD1 (6 bases). The CDR3 is 16 residues long. Trimming left V 0 bases short and J 7 bases short, with 15 bases between. Germline CDR1 reads MNHEY; CDR2 reads SMNVEV (reference sequence). Here the CDR3 DNA reads TGTGCCAGCAGTTTATCGATGGGGGGGCACCGTGAAAAACTGTTTTTT. Amino acid sequence: CASSLSMGGHREKLFF.